The 28 T cell receptor beta chains given below trace back to one sample, sequenced in a study of T-cell memory formation after mild COVID-19. TCRdb analysed the 5' RACE reads with MiXCR anew, one entry per CDR3 protein. Of 65,000 to 90,000 distinct CDR3 sequences listed, around 13% are singletons. Sequenced material: PBMCs or a T cell subset sorted from them (not recorded which). These receptors were obtained from a man aged 18 to 29 who had mild COVID-19 (a few samples of this study predate the infection). Cell type and time point are not known.

This clonotype has only a few counts. V gene TRBV5-1 combines with J gene TRBJ2-6; D uncertain. Germline CDR1 SGHRS, CDR2 YFSETQ. V was trimmed by 4 bases and J by 4 bases, leaving 6 bases between them. The CDR3 contains 13 residues. CDR3 protein: CASSTSGANVLTF. The CDR3 nucleotides read TGCGCCAGCAGCACATCCGGGGCCAACGTCCTGACTTTC.

This clonotype was detected a few times. This chain uses TRBV6-2 or TRBV6-3 with TRBJ2-1; weak D call: TRBD2 (6 bases). The CDR3 sequence is 11 residues long. The V and J ends lost 8 bases and 10 bases respectively, with 12 bases between them. In germline, CDR1 is MNHEY, CDR2 SVGEGT. The CDR3 loop reads CASAGLREQFF. In DNA, the CDR3 is TGTGCCAGCGCGGGGCTAAGGGAGCAGTTCTTC.

This chain uses TRBV29-1 with TRBJ2-1; D unresolved. Germline V CDR1 and CDR2: SQVTM, ANQGSEA. This CDR3 region has 13 residues. V lost 6 bases and J lost 7, with 16 bases in between. The CDR3 bases are TGCAGCGTCGCTCCGATTCTTAGGAATGAGCAGTTCTTC. Protein product: CSVAPILRNEQFF.

The CDR3 protein is CATSDPGLTGDTQYF. DNA for the CDR3: TGTGCCACCAGTGACCCGGGACTGACTGGTGATACGCAGTATTTT. The chain carries TRBV24-1 and TRBJ2-3; weak D call: TRBD2 (6 bases). Looked up from germline, CDR1 is KGHDR and CDR2 is SFDVKD. The CDR3 is 15 amino acids. The V end was cut by 4 bases, the J end by 6 bases, with 16 bases between.

V and J are TRBV5-1 and TRBJ1-1; no firm D call. V lost 3 bases and J lost 5, with 17 bases in between. The CDR3 spans 15 residues. Germline CDR1 is SGHRS and CDR2 is YFSETQ. The CDR3 coding sequence is TGCGCCAGCAGCTGGACGGGCCGCCTGGGGACTGAAGCTTTCTTT. Translating gives CASSWTGRLGTEAFF.

V is TRBV7-9 and J is TRBJ1-2; D gene unclear. CDR3 size: 16 residues. The V end was cut by 5 bases, the J end by 3 bases, with 19 bases between. Germline V gives CDR1 SEHNR, CDR2 FQNEAQ (reference sequence). CDR3 amino acids: CASSPRVRGEDYGYTF. In nucleotides, the CDR3 is TGTGCCAGCAGCCCAAGGGTCCGGGGAGAGGACTATGGCTACACCTTC.

As concerns this clonotype: A read error may account for a junction end that differs from germline. The genes are TRBV11-2 and TRBJ1-1; the D is unclear. CDR1 is SGHAT, CDR2 FQNNGV, per germline. The CDR3 extends over 15 amino acids. This CDR3 reads CASSLNSAVSSSEAF. For the CDR3, the DNA is TGTGCCAGCAGCTTAAATTCGGCGGTCTCAAGTTCTGAAGCTTTT.

This clonotype has just a few counts. This sequence joins TRBV29-1 and TRBJ2-5; a weak D match, TRBD1 (5 bases). The CDR3 has 12 residues. Germline CDR1 and CDR2: SQVTM and ANQGSEA. Between the trimmed V and J ends, which lost 8 bases and 0 bases, there was a span of 10 bases. This chain's CDR3 is CSSRAYQETQYF. In nucleotides, the CDR3 is TGCAGCTCCAGGGCGTACCAAGAGACCCAGTACTTC.

This chain connects TRBV20-1 to TRBJ1-5; 7 nucleotides match TRBD1. V lost 2 bases to trimming and J lost 2 bases; unmatched junction nucleotides: 15. The CDR3 totals 18 residues. Germline-derived CDR1 and CDR2 are DFQATT and SNEGSKA (reference sequence). The CDR3 loop is CSARMPQNTDRGNQPQHF. In nucleotides, the CDR3 is TGCAGTGCTAGAATGCCGCAAAACACAGACAGGGGCAATCAGCCCCAGCATTTT.

This clonotype was found a few times. V usage is TRBV12-3 or TRBV12-4 and J usage is TRBJ2-1, with unresolved D. The CDR3 covers 14 residues. V dropped 3 bases and J dropped 3 bases, with 9 bases sitting between them. The CDR3 spells CASSLAQIYNEQFF. The CDR3 bases are TGTGCCAGCAGTTTGGCGCAGATCTACAATGAGCAGTTCTTC.

This clonotype was detected a few times. The chain recombines TRBV7-2 with TRBJ2-2; TRBD1 or TRBD2 may be the D gene (5 bases each). The germline gives CDR1 SGHTA, CDR2 FQGNSA. V lost 1 base and J 4 bases, leaving 10 bases between the germline ends. This CDR3 contains 15 residues. CDR3 region: CASSLGGGTTGELFF. The CDR3 DNA is TGTGCCAGCAGCTTAGGAGGTGGGACCACCGGGGAGCTGTTTTTT. The complete variable domain, with remaining parts taken from reference TRBV7-2 and TRBJ2-2, reads GAGVSQSPSNKVTEKGKDVELRCDPISGHTALYWYRQSLGQGLEFLIYFQGNSAPDKSGLPSDRFSAERTGGSVSTLTIQRTQQEDSAVYLCASSLGGGTTGELFFGEGSRLTVL.

This clonotype was seen only a few times. The V gene is TRBV4-3, the J gene TRBJ2-7; D is unresolved. The germline V gene encodes CDR1 LGHNA and CDR2 YSLEER. V lost 6 bases and J lost 2, with 14 bases in between. The CDR3 sequence is 14 residues long. CDR3 nucleotide sequence: TGCGCCAGCAGTCCTAACTGGCCTGCCTACGAGCAGTACGTC. Its protein product is CASSPNWPAYEQYV.

The chain links TRBV7-9 to TRBJ2-7, with a weak D call TRBD2 (6 bases). CDR3 length: 19 amino acids. The V gene's germline CDR1 is SEHNR and CDR2 FQNEAQ (reference sequence). Trimming cost V 5 bases and J 7 bases, with 33 bases left between them. The CDR3 loop is CASSELRLSAPGRGIEQYF. The CDR3 nucleotides are TGTGCCAGCAGCGAGCTTAGACTATCAGCTCCCGGACGGGGGATTGAGCAGTACTTC.

This chain links TRBV7-2 with TRBJ2-7; 8 positions agree with TRBD2. This CDR3 contains 13 residues. Germline V gene sequence: CDR1 SGHTA, CDR2 FQGNSA. Trimming took 7 bases from V and 0 from J; bases not matched to a gene: 2. CDR3 DNA sequence: TGTGCCAGCACCGGGACTAGCTCCTACGAGCAGTACTTC. This gives the protein CASTGTSSYEQYF.

The genes are TRBV7-9 and TRBJ2-2; D might be TRBD1 (6 bases). V lost 5 bases and J 5 bases, leaving 18 bases between the germline ends. Germline V gene sequence: CDR1 SEHNR, CDR2 FQNEAQ (reference sequence). The CDR3 covers 16 residues. The CDR3 nucleotides read TGTGCCAGCAGCAACGCCGAAACAGGGTATACCGGGGAGCTGTTTTTT. Residues: CASSNAETGYTGELFF.

The sample holds a few counts of this clonotype. The chain carries TRBV6-5 and TRBJ2-1, with D possibly being TRBD1 or TRBD2 (6 bases each). The CDR3 length is 15 residues. Trimming took 0 bases from V and 8 from J, leaving 14 bases between them. CDR1 MNHEY and CDR2 SVGAGI come from the germline V gene. The CDR3 DNA follows: TGTGCCAGCAGTTACTCGATTCCGGGGGCGGATGAGCAGTTCTTC. Protein sequence: CASSYSIPGADEQFF.

Only a few counts were recorded for this clonotype. The V and J genes are TRBV4-2 and TRBJ2-7; D might be TRBD1 (6 bases). The germline V gene has CDR1 LGHNA and CDR2 YNFKEQ. Trimming removed 1 base at V and 0 bases at J, with 16 bases between. CDR3 length equals 17 residues. The CDR3, as DNA: TGTGCCAGCAGCCAAGGAAATTCGGACAGCGGCTCCTACGAGCAGTACTTC. It translates to CASSQGNSDSGSYEQYF.

The chain uses TRBV10-2 and TRBJ2-7; unclear D gene. Trimming cost V 7 bases and J 5 bases, with 12 bases left between them. Germline V gene data show CDR1 as WSHSY and CDR2 as SAAADI. The CDR3 spans 12 residues. In DNA form, the CDR3 reads TGCGCCAGCACGGACGTCCCAGACGAGCAGTACTTC. Protein product: CASTDVPDEQYF.

This clonotype appeared many times. The chain employs TRBV5-1 and TRBJ2-1; the match to TRBD1 covers 9 bases. J gave up 8 bases and V 4 bases, and 7 bases lay outside the gene matches. This CDR3 comprises 14 residues. The germline CDR1 and CDR2 sequences are SGHRS and YFSETQ. The CDR3 DNA follows: TGCGCCAGCAGCACCGGGACAGGGAAAGATGAGCAGTTCTTC. Its translation is CASSTGTGKDEQFF.

This clonotype was recorded a few times. This chain links TRBV27 with TRBJ2-6; possibly TRBD1 for D (5 bases). This CDR3 region has 15 residues. Trimming removed 2 bases at V and 2 bases at J, with 7 bases between. CDR1 and CDR2 (germline): MNHEY, SMNVEV (reference sequence). The DNA for the CDR3 is TGTGCCAGCAGTTTAGCAGGGCCTGGGGCCAACGTCCTGACTTTC. The encoded protein is CASSLAGPGANVLTF.

This clonotype showed up just a few times. The rearrangement uses TRBV24-1 and TRBJ2-2, with D possibly TRBD2 on 6 matching bases. Germline assignment: CDR1 KGHDR and CDR2 SFDVKD. This CDR3 is built from 14 residues. Trimming shortened V by 6 bases and J by 6 bases, and 13 bases separated the two germline ends. CDR3 in amino acids: CATSTGQRAGELFF. The CDR3 bases are TGTGCCACCAGTACAGGCCAGCGGGCCGGGGAGCTGTTTTTT.

This clonotype has more than one count but fewer than ten. This rearrangement joins TRBV23-1 to TRBJ1-1; 7 positions match TRBD1. Being an ORF, TRBV23-1 has a function that is uncertain. This CDR3 region has 14 residues. Trimming at V came to 3 bases and at J to 3 bases, leaving 4 bases not matched to a gene. The CDR3 loop is CASSQKGADTEAFF. The CDR3 nucleotides read TGCGCCAGCAGTCAGAAGGGGGCGGACACTGAAGCTTTCTTT.

This clonotype was observed once. J is TRBJ2-3 and V is TRBV6-1, with 10 positions matching TRBD2. Germline lookup yields CDR1 MNHNS and CDR2 SASEGT. Losses at the gene ends were 7 bases for V and 5 bases for J; bases not matched to a gene: 9. This CDR3 has 15 residues. This CDR3 reads CASNLLAGAQDTQYF. DNA of the CDR3: TGTGCCAGCAACTTGCTAGCGGGGGCCCAAGATACGCAGTATTTT.

This clonotype has ten or more counts. The chain is built from TRBV6-4 and TRBJ2-7; D call uncertain. Germline lookup yields CDR1 MRHNA and CDR2 SNTAGT. V lost 2 bases and J lost 2, with 4 bases in between. This CDR3 has 12 amino acids. CDR3 coding DNA: TGTGCCAGCAGTGACGGGACCTACGAGCAGTACGTC. This gives the protein CASSDGTYEQYV.

The chain uses TRBV29-1 and TRBJ1-2; 7 bases fit TRBD1. CDR3 length equals 15 residues. Germline V gene data show CDR1 as SQVTM and CDR2 as ANQGSEA. Losses at the gene ends were 4 bases for V and 0 bases for J; bases not matched to a gene: 8. Written as DNA, the CDR3 is TGCAGCGTTGCCCGGGACAGCCCAACTAACTATGGCTACACCTTC. Translated: CSVARDSPTNYGYTF.

This clonotype was detected only a few times. The chain couples TRBV29-1 to TRBJ2-2; 8 bases are a match to TRBD1. V was pared by 6 bases and J by 7 bases, with 7 bases of the junction left unmatched. Germline CDR1 is SQVTM and CDR2 is ANQGSEA. The CDR3 is made up of 13 amino acids. CDR3 DNA sequence: TGCAGCGTATACGGACAGGGACACGGGGAGCTGTTTTTT. This translates into CSVYGQGHGELFF.

The V and J genes are TRBV24-1 and TRBJ2-5; 7 bases are a match to TRBD1. The CDR3 extends over 15 amino acids. The ends lost 4 bases at V and 2 bases at J; junction bases unmatched: 6. Germline loops: CDR1 KGHDR, CDR2 SFDVKD. The CDR3 spells CATSDLLGQQETQYF. In DNA, the CDR3 is TGTGCCACCAGTGACTTGTTGGGACAGCAAGAGACCCAGTACTTC.

The chain employs TRBV7-6 and TRBJ1-5; D gene uncertain. Germline CDR1 SGHVS, CDR2 FNYEAQ. The CDR3 extends over 15 amino acids. V lost 2 bases to trimming and J lost 0 bases, with 8 bases between them. CDR3 in DNA: TGTGCCAGCAGCTTATCCCACCTTAGCAATCAGCCCCAGCATTTT. This encodes CASSLSHLSNQPQHF.